The 26 T cell receptor beta chains below come from one sample, sequenced in a study of post-analysis software for immune sequencing data. These receptors' antigens are unknown. Findings and limits, study-wide: In patients, TRBV5-6, TRBV5-1 and TRBV20-1 belonged to four or five TRBV segments found more frequently than in controls.

Prepared TCR beta cDNA libraries contained unique molecular identifiers. TCRdb analysed the PCR reads with MiXCR anew, one entry per CDR3 protein. This sample has about 260,000 distinct CDR3 sequences; 30% to 45% occur once, and the top ten carry roughly 4.8%. Source material: blood. These TCRs come from a girl aged 5-17 years with multiple sclerosis.

J is TRBJ2-5 and V is TRBV20-1; either TRBD1 or TRBD2 may supply D (5 bases each). Deletions cut 5 bases from V and 4 bases from J, with 11 bases between. This CDR3 comprises 12 residues. CDR1 and CDR2 from the germline V gene are DFQATT and SNEGSKA (reference sequence). In DNA, the CDR3 is TGCAGTGCTCCCGATGGGGGAGAGACCCAGTACTTC. This sequence encodes CSAPDGGETQYF.

This clonotype showed up many times. The chain is built from TRBV7-2 and TRBJ1-5; 8 bases agree with TRBD1. V shed 4 bases, J shed 1 base, and the junction held 3 bases outside the gene matches. From germline, CDR1 is SGHTA and CDR2 FQGNSA. The CDR3 consists of 15 residues. The CDR3 nucleotides read TGTGCCAGCAGCTCCCAGGGGGCAAGCAATCAGCCCCAGCATTTT. This sequence encodes CASSSQGASNQPQHF.

On this clonotype itself: Sequence at one end of the junction differs from germline and may be a read error. The genes are TRBV4-1 and TRBJ1-5, with a weak D call TRBD1 (5 bases). The germline V gene encodes CDR1 MGHRA and CDR2 YSYEKL. There are 14 residues in the CDR3. In nucleotides, the CDR3 is TGCGCCAGCAGACAGGTTATAGGCAATCAGCCCCGGCATTTT. Protein: CASRQVIGNQPRHF.

This clonotype came up many times. The V call is TRBV7-9, the J call TRBJ2-5, with D possibly being TRBD1 or TRBD2 (5 bases each). CDR3 length: 13 amino acids. The V gene's germline CDR1 is SEHNR and CDR2 FQNEAQ (reference sequence). V was clipped by 10 bases and J by 2 bases, with 14 bases between them. This chain's CDR3 is CATEGLEQETQYF. The CDR3 DNA sequence: TGTGCCACCGAGGGGCTGGAACAAGAGACCCAGTACTTC.

This clonotype was counted at least ten times. The chain links TRBV7-9 to TRBJ1-1; D gene unclear. This CDR3 comprises 13 residues. The germline V and J ends were trimmed by 5 bases and 10 bases, with 17 bases remaining between them. The V gene's germline CDR1 is SEHNR and CDR2 FQNEAQ (reference sequence). For the CDR3, the DNA is TGTGCCAGCAGCCCAAAGGGCGCGACTAGAGCTTTCTTT. As protein: CASSPKGATRAFF.

A few counts support this clonotype. The chain is built from TRBV2 and TRBJ1-2; D might be TRBD1 (6 bases). Germline CDR1 and CDR2: SNHLY and FYNNEI. The CDR3 extends over 13 amino acids. V lost 3 bases, J lost 8 bases, and 13 bases lay in between. CDR3 sequence: CASSETGPSGYTF. As DNA, the CDR3 is TGTGCCAGCAGTGAGACAGGACCATCCGGCTACACCTTC.

Many counts were recorded for this clonotype. This chain uses TRBV10-3 with TRBJ1-1; the D is unclear. Germline CDR1 reads ENHRY; CDR2 reads SYGVKD. V was shortened by 0 bases and J by 1 base, with 6 bases between the two germline ends. This CDR3 has 14 amino acids. The CDR3 loop reads CAISESGQNTEAFF. Written as DNA, the CDR3 is TGTGCCATCAGTGAGTCAGGTCAGAACACTGAAGCTTTCTTT.

In this sample, this clonotype turned up a few times. The rearrangement joins TRBV29-1 to TRBJ1-1; 10 positions agree with TRBD1. The ends lost 7 bases at V and 3 bases at J; junction bases unmatched: 8. CDR1 is SQVTM, CDR2 ANQGSEA, per germline. The CDR3 has 14 residues. Here the CDR3 reads CSAHLTGGYTEAFF. In DNA form, the CDR3 reads TGCAGCGCCCACCTGACAGGGGGCTACACTGAAGCTTTCTTT.

Concerning this clonotype itself: A much larger clone differs from this one at a single base, so this may be a read error. The chain combines TRBV3-1 with TRBJ1-2, with 7 bases identical to TRBD1. The CDR3 length is 15 residues. The J segment lost 6 bases and the V segment lost 3 bases, leaving 10 bases of the junction unmatched. Germline CDR1 and CDR2: LGHDT and YNNKEL (reference sequence). The CDR3 nucleotides read TGTGCCAGCAGCCACGGAGGGACAGATCAAAATGGCTACACCTTC. It is translated as CASSHGGTDQNGYTF.

A remark on this clonotype: Just one base apart from a much larger clone, this may be a read error. This chain connects TRBV6-5 to TRBJ2-1, with 9 bases aligning to TRBD1. The CDR3 has 14 amino acids. The V and J ends lost 2 bases and 7 bases, in that order; junction bases with no gene match: 3. The germline gives CDR1 MNHEY, CDR2 SVGAGI. The CDR3 region has the DNA TGTGCCAGCAGTTACGGGACAGGGAAAAATGAGCAGTTCTTC. It yields the protein CASSYGTGKNEQFF.

The chain links TRBV5-1 to TRBJ2-2, with D perhaps matching TRBD1 (5 bases). Germline-derived CDR1 and CDR2 are SGHRS and YFSETQ. V lost 0 bases, J lost 4 bases, and 10 bases lay in between. The CDR3 runs to 15 residues. Here the CDR3 DNA reads TGCGCCAGCAGCTTGGCAGGGTACGTCACCGGGGAGCTGTTTTTT. This gives the protein CASSLAGYVTGELFF.

About this clonotype: A much larger clonotype is one base distant, so this may be a read error. The V call is TRBV5-6, the J call TRBJ2-7; D may be TRBD2 (6 bases). Per germline, CDR1 SGHDT and CDR2 YYEEEE. The CDR3 runs to 12 residues. The DNA for the CDR3 is TGTGTCAGCAGCTTGCGGGGAAACGAGCAGTACTTC. Encoded protein: CVSSLRGNEQYF.

In its sample, this clonotype was seen many times. The V and J genes are TRBV4-1 and TRBJ1-1, with D possibly TRBD1 on 5 matching bases. The germline gives CDR1 MGHRA, CDR2 YSYEKL. The CDR3 extends over 14 amino acids. Trimming took off 3 bases at V and 6 bases at J, with 14 bases between the two ends. The CDR3, as DNA: TGCGCCAGCAGCCAGCCATCTCAGGGACCTGAAGCTTTCTTT. Its protein product is CASSQPSQGPEAFF.

This clonotype appeared a few times. V usage is TRBV10-3 and J usage is TRBJ2-2; 11 nucleotides line up with TRBD1. The germline V gene has CDR1 ENHRY and CDR2 SYGVKD. The CDR3 spans 13 residues. The V and J ends lost 10 bases and 4 bases, in that order; junction bases with no gene match: 2. The CDR3 nucleotides are TGTGCCAGCGGGACAGGGGGCACCGGGGAGCTGTTTTTT. This codes for CASGTGGTGELFF.

V usage is TRBV7-9 and J usage is TRBJ1-5; TRBD1 might be the D (5 bases). Germline V lookup: CDR1 SEHNR, CDR2 FQNEAQ (reference sequence). This CDR3 comprises 17 residues. Trimming removed 1 base at V and 4 bases at J, with 17 bases between. The CDR3 loop is CASSLGGLERENQPQHF. DNA of the CDR3: TGTGCCAGCAGCTTAGGGGGACTCGAGAGAGAGAATCAGCCCCAGCATTTT.

The rearrangement uses TRBV2 and TRBJ1-1; D remains unclear. Germline-derived CDR1 and CDR2 are SNHLY and FYNNEI. The CDR3 consists of 10 residues. V lost 8 bases and J lost 5, with 6 bases in between. The CDR3 DNA is TGTGCCAGCGGACCGACTGAAGCTTTCTTT. It codes for CASGPTEAFF.

This rearrangement joins TRBV9 to TRBJ2-1; 15 bases agree with TRBD2. The DNA end favors TRBJ2-7, so the J call may be wrong. The CDR3 runs 20 residues. Germline V lookup: CDR1 SGDLS, CDR2 YYNGEE. CDR3 residues: CASSERGLAGGPSSYNKQYF. DNA for the CDR3: TGTGCCAGCAGCGAACGGGGACTAGCGGGGGGACCTAGCTCCTACAATAAGCAGTACTTC.

This clonotype came up many times. The genes are TRBV20-1 and TRBJ1-5; D remains ambiguous. Per germline, CDR1 DFQATT and CDR2 SNEGSKA (reference sequence). V was clipped by 1 base and J by 2 bases, with 9 bases between them. The CDR3 is 14 amino acids. The CDR3 sequence: CSARVGQGNQPQHF. The CDR3 nucleotides are TGCAGTGCTAGAGTAGGGCAAGGCAATCAGCCCCAGCATTTT.

The CDR3 DNA follows: TGCAGCGTTGACAGCGGGAGAGGTCACAATGAGCAGTTCTTC. Its translation: CSVDSGRGHNEQFF. V and J are TRBV29-1 and TRBJ2-1, with 8 positions matching TRBD2. CDR1 SQVTM and CDR2 ANQGSEA come from the germline V gene. Trimming at V came to 3 bases and at J to 5 bases, leaving 6 bases not matched to a gene. The CDR3 is 14 residues long.

This chain links TRBV20-1 with TRBJ2-1, with D perhaps TRBD2 (6 bases). V dropped 6 bases and J dropped 5 bases, with 11 bases sitting between them. Germline lookup yields CDR1 DFQATT and CDR2 SNEGSKA (reference sequence). This CDR3 is built from 12 residues. The CDR3 sequence: CSAVAEDNEQFF. The CDR3 DNA is TGCAGTGCGGTAGCGGAAGACAATGAGCAGTTCTTC.

Concerning this clonotype: The final CDR3 position lacks the conserved phenylalanine or tryptophan, pointing to a likely read error. The V and J genes are TRBV7-3 and TRBJ1-1; D is possibly TRBD1 (5 bases). Germline CDR1 SGHTA, CDR2 FQGTGA. This CDR3 contains 14 residues. Trimming shortened V by 5 bases and J by 4 bases, and 14 bases separated the two germline ends. DNA of the CDR3: TGTGCCAGCAGCCCGGGACCCTCACCCACTGAAGCTTTCTGT. It yields the protein CASSPGPSPTEAFC.

This clonotype was recorded many times. V gene TRBV28 combines with J gene TRBJ1-2, with D unclear. V was shortened by 3 bases and J by 4 bases, with 9 bases between the two germline ends. Germline CDR1 MDHEN, CDR2 SYDVKM. The CDR3 loop spans 13 amino acids. CDR3: CASSFRAAYGYTF. The DNA for the CDR3 is TGTGCCAGCAGTTTCCGGGCGGCCTATGGCTACACCTTC.

This chain uses TRBV27 with TRBJ1-1; D remains unclear. Per the germline V gene, CDR1 is MNHEY and CDR2 is SMNVEV (reference sequence). The CDR3 extends over 14 amino acids. Trimming took off 6 bases at V and 1 base at J, with 12 bases between the two ends. CDR3 bases: TGTGCCAGCAGCGACCAGCTGAGGAACACTGAAGCTTTCTTT. Protein product: CASSDQLRNTEAFF.

As concerns this clonotype: A clone one base away is much larger, so this may be a read error. The chain recombines TRBV5-1 with TRBJ2-5; 8 nucleotides line up with TRBD2. This CDR3 region has 16 residues. CDR1 and CDR2 from the germline V gene are SGHRS and YFSETQ. The DNA for the CDR3 is TGCGTCAGCAGCTTGGCCTCTCTAGCGGGTTCTAAGACCCAGTACTTC. Protein sequence: CVSSLASLAGSKTQYF.

J is TRBJ2-4 and V is TRBV20-1, with D possibly matching TRBD2 (7 bases). Judging by the DNA end, TRBJ2-5 fits better; the J call may be wrong. Germline V gene sequence: CDR1 DFQATT, CDR2 SNEGSKA (reference sequence). CDR3 length: 14 amino acids. The CDR3 loop is CSARDMGGLETQYF. CDR3 bases: TGCAGTGCTAGAGATATGGGGGGGCTAGAGACCCAGTACTTC.

Regarding this clonotype: A much larger clone differs by one base, so this may be a read error. The chain has TRBV27 and TRBJ1-6, with D possibly TRBD1 on 6 matching bases. Germline-derived CDR1 and CDR2 are MNHEY and SMNVEV (reference sequence). CDR3 length: 11 amino acids. The DNA of the CDR3 is TGTGCCAGCGACAGGCGTTCACCCCCCCACTTT. It encodes CASDRRSPPHF.